This TCR beta chain stems from a study of cytomegalovirus exposure and HLA in healthy donors. Background on the study: Among the roughly 400 donors who were genotyped, roughly 86% fell in the genetic ancestry cluster that is associated with self-reported Caucasian donors.

Vbeta (60) and Jbeta (13) primers were used in the PCR. The assay was immunoSEQ multiplex PCR, and TCRdb's table has in-frame clones only and misses some. This table has hundreds of thousands of clones, around 79% appearing once. This TCR came from a girl aged 2 to 10 in good health and CMV-seronegative. Sequencing used PBMCs.

CDR3 coding DNA: TGTGCTAGTGGTGCCCCAGGGAACACTGAAGCTTTCTTT. This codes for CASGAPGNTEAFF. V gene TRBV12-5 combines with J gene TRBJ1-1; D is undetermined. From germline, CDR1 is LGHNT and CDR2 FRNRAP. Trimming stripped 5 bases from V and 1 base from J, with 8 bases between. The CDR3 has 13 amino acids.